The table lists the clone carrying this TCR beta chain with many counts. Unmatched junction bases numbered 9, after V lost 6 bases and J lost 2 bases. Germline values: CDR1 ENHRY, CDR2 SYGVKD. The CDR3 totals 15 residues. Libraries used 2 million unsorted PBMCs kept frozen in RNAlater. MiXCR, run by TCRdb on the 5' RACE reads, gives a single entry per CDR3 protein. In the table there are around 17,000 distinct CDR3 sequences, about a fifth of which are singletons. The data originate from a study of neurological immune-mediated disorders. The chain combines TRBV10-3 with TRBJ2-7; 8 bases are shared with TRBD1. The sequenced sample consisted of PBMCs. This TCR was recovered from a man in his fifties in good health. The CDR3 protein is CAISRPSRGPYEQYF. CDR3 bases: TGTGCCATCAGCAGACCTAGCAGGGGGCCCTACGAGCAGTACTTC.